This T cell receptor beta chain was sequenced in a study of cytomegalovirus exposure and HLA in healthy donors (TCRdb year 2017). In the study overall: The 666 repertoires of the first cohort and the roughly 120 validation repertoires were produced on the same platform, according to a later analysis. The aim of the study was to test whether cataloging public T cell receptors could identify signatures of past pathogen exposure. A separate validation cohort of over a hundred different subjects was used in addition to the roughly 640-subject first cohort. The study combined high-throughput TCR immunosequencing, statistical association of individual TCRs with disease status, and machine learning to predict cytomegalovirus infection status.

General findings and caveats noted by the study authors: Of the cluster scores, roughly 95% were above 0 in a later analysis, which found that TCRs clustered in the first cohort also tended to co-occur in the 120 validation repertoires. It was suggested by the authors that the approach could potentially be generalized to other disease states and immunological phenotypes. In vitro tests confirmed that a few of the cytomegalovirus-associated TCR beta chains recognize cytomegalovirus antigens. A later analysis lacked HLA typing for the validation cohort, so it scored co-occurrence in that cohort across all 130 or so repertoires. In both the original and validation cohorts, the classifier was reported to diagnose cytomegalovirus status with high specificity and sensitivity. While some public TCRs were present in many individuals, most TCR sequences turned up only very rarely across donors. The study listed 150 to 200 TCR beta chains as associated with cytomegalovirus.

V loses 5 bases at its end and J loses 8 bases; junction bases beyond the gene matches: 11. Per the germline V gene (reference sequence), SEHNR is the CDR1 and FQNEAQ is the CDR2. The CDR3 holds 15 amino acids from the cysteine to the phenylalanine. Solely the CDR3 DNA is kept, with 45 bases framed from the first base. On this clone: Its antigen has not been determined. The record has no base qualities; no much larger clone is one base away.

The donors were included in the validation cohort of 90 to 150 subjects, a group kept apart from the approximately 700-subject first cohort. Libraries were made using the immunoSEQ multiplex PCR assay. From the authors' description of their analysis: A statistical classification framework was built for diagnosing cytomegalovirus status from the catalog of TCR beta chain sequences. The clones in this table, taken by TCRdb from immuneACCESS, are in-frame only. Not every clone is retained; where verified, under half of the shortfall comes from an unresolved V gene, and the cause of the rest is unknown. V and J calls and clone size are those listed in that table; D and trimming were worked out from the DNA. The sample table contains approximately 270,000 clones; only one count was recorded for approximately 84% of them. The top ten clonotypes cover around 11% of the sample.

What was sequenced was PBMCs. The V gene is TRBV7-9 and the J gene is TRBJ2-1; 8 nucleotides in the junction match TRBD2. The receptor's source is a man aged 18 to 30 in good health and CMV-seropositive. The CDR3 protein is CASSALGAGGYEQFF. The base sequence is TGTGCCAGCAGCGCGCTGGGGGCGGGAGGTTATGAGCAGTTCTTC.